This TCR beta chain is from a study of T cell responses to AZD1222 COVID-19 vaccine. Study-wide findings and caveats: Mostly white British, mostly female donors; authors suggested clonal diversity may be underestimated. Spike-specific TCR breadth rose after two AZD1222 doses, and depth rose as well.

Remarks on this clone: Its antigen remains unknown.

Using immunoSEQ multiplex PCR, the repertoire was profiled, and TCRdb retains in-frame clones only, with some absent. The sample lists roughly 80,000 clones; around 90% were seen once. The TCR originated in an adult in good health. The sequencing used peripheral blood, collected on day 0 of MenACWY control vaccination.

The CDR3 DNA reads as TGTGCCAGCAGCTCATTGGGGACAGACCAGGGGAAATTGACTGAAGCTTTCTTT. It encodes CASSSLGTDQGKLTEAFF. This chain links TRBV5-5 with TRBJ1-1; 7 nucleotides match TRBD1. The germline V gene encodes CDR1 SGHKS and CDR2 YYEKEE (reference sequence). V lost 3 bases and J lost 5; bases outside the gene matches: 19. The CDR3 has 18 amino acids.